The 7 T cell receptor beta chains reported below all come from one sample, sequenced in a study of regulatory T cells in long-lasting Graves disease. Investigators prepared the TCR beta libraries by applying iRepertoire HTBI primers and Arm-PCR of CDR3 regions. A single record per CDR3 protein comes from TCRdb applying MiXCR to the multiplex PCR reads. The sample shows over 350,000 distinct CDR3 sequences, 15% of them seen only once. Time point noted: newly diagnosed GD, antithyroid drugs for less than 3 months. Making the TCR library involved RNA that had been extracted from PBMCs. These sequences were also reported in another study, on T cells in Graves' hyperthyroidism and ophthalmopathy.

The specimen comprised peripheral blood mononuclear cells (PBMCs), sampled at new diagnosis, from a patient treated with antithyroid drugs. These receptors originate from a woman aged 35 to 49 with Graves disease.

This clonotype was observed at least ten times. The V call is TRBV18, the J call TRBJ1-6; the D is unclear. Trimming removed 3 bases at V and 7 bases at J, with 13 bases between. Per germline, CDR1 KGHSH and CDR2 LQKENI. The CDR3 contains 15 residues. The CDR3 here is CASSPPAGANSPLHF. The CDR3 coding sequence is TGTGCCAGCTCACCTCCTGCAGGCGCCAATTCACCCCTCCACTTT. Drawing the rest from reference TRBV18 and TRBJ1-6, the complete variable domain is NAGVMQNPRHLVRRRGQEARLRCSPMKGHSHVYWYRQLPEEGLKFMVYLQKENIIDESGMPKERFSAEFPKEGPSILRIQQVVRGDSAAYFCASSPPAGANSPLHFGNGTRLTVT.

This clonotype was recorded many times. The V gene is TRBV5-6, the J gene TRBJ2-2; 7 bases are a match to TRBD1. Germline assignment: CDR1 SGHDT and CDR2 YYEEEE. The CDR3 is 15 residues long. J was trimmed by 0 bases and V by 7 bases; bases with no gene match: 6. In DNA form, the CDR3 reads TGTGCCAGCCGAGCGGACAGGCCGAACACCGGGGAGCTGTTTTTT. Its translation is CASRADRPNTGELFF.

This clonotype showed up many times. The chain joins TRBV2 to TRBJ2-1; 14 bases are a match to TRBD2. Losses at the gene ends were 0 bases for V and 5 bases for J; bases not matched to a gene: 3. This CDR3 has 17 amino acids. Germline values: CDR1 SNHLY, CDR2 FYNNEI. In DNA, the CDR3 is TGTGCCAGCAGTGAAGCGACTAGCGGGAGGGGAGACAATGAGCAGTTCTTC. Protein sequence: CASSEATSGRGDNEQFF.

This clonotype occurred many times. The chain uses TRBV7-9 and TRBJ2-1; no reliable D call. CDR3 length: 14 residues. Germline CDR1 SEHNR, CDR2 FQNEAQ (reference sequence). Trimming stripped 5 bases from V and 8 bases from J, with 16 bases between. The CDR3 is CASSDVGRLDEQFF. DNA of the CDR3: TGTGCCAGCAGCGATGTGGGCCGGTTGGATGAGCAGTTCTTC.

This clonotype has a count of ten or more. Here the CDR3 DNA reads TGTGCTAGTGGTGGGGGTCTAGCGGGTTACAATGAGCAGTTCTTC. Translation: CASGGGLAGYNEQFF. The V gene is TRBV12-5, the J gene TRBJ2-1; 8 bases agree with TRBD2. Germline CDR1 reads LGHNT; CDR2 reads FRNRAP. This CDR3 is 15 amino acids long. V was clipped by 5 bases and J by 4 bases; unmatched bases: 7.

This clonotype was detected many times. This chain connects TRBV7-9 to TRBJ1-1, with D hard to call. The CDR3 consists of 15 residues. Germline values: CDR1 SEHNR, CDR2 FQNEAQ (reference sequence). The V gene lost 1 base and the J gene lost 0 bases, with 9 bases spanning the gap. The chain's CDR3 is CASSLEGTMNTEAFF. The DNA for the CDR3 is TGTGCCAGCAGCTTAGAGGGTACTATGAACACTGAAGCTTTCTTT.

This clonotype was counted a few times. V is TRBV12-3 or TRBV12-4 and J is TRBJ1-5; 10 bases are shared with TRBD1. The CDR3 is 17 amino acids. J gave up 0 bases and V 5 bases, and 7 bases lay outside the gene matches. The CDR3 nucleotides are TGTGCCAGCAGTCCCGGGACAGGGGAGTATAGCAATCAGCCCCAGCATTTT. Translation gives CASSPGTGEYSNQPQHF.